This T cell receptor (beta chain) was documented in a study of blood T cell repertoires in COVID-19 (dated by TCRdb to 2018 to 2020). For the wider study: The collaborator samples originated in the United States, Italy and Spain and spanned the acute and convalescent phases of COVID-19. The prospective study material was composed of cDNA or gDNA derived from T cells, B-cell-depleted T cells, or PBMCs. Subjects who had been exposed to COVID-19, were actively infected with it, or had recovered from it provided the deeply sampled blood TCRbeta repertoires that made up the dataset. The repertoires were released in a freely available public database meant as a resource for research on the immune response to SARS-CoV-2. Samples were obtained from the ongoing ImmuneRACE study (first 160 participants) and from approximately 1,200 subjects provided by 6 global collaborators. A de-identified subject ID, COVID-19 status, age in years and sex were almost always included in the sample metadata. HLA class I and class II types, where available, came from metadata supplied by the sample provider rather than from assay-based typing.

Participants in the prospective study were enrolled through a virtual design, were aged about 18 to 100 years, and lived in 24 United States geographic areas. In the prospective study, participants were assigned to cohorts based on the clinical history participants reported in a screening survey and a study questionnaire. Exposed participants had been in contact with someone with a PCR-confirmed or clinician-diagnosed COVID-19 case within 2 weeks of study entry. Mobile phlebotomists in the prospective study collected whole blood, serum and a nasopharyngeal or oropharyngeal swab from every participant. Prospective study participants could optionally give additional blood draws and questionnaires over an approximately two-month period. Before DNA extraction, blood samples from the prospective study were shipped at room temperature or frozen. The research as a whole found: The quantity of clinical and demographic metadata differed by source and by participant and was supplied without curation.

A note on this clone: This clone's antigen is unknown. Base qualities are not recorded, but no much larger clone differs from it by a single base.

TCRbeta CDR3 regions were amplified from genomic DNA using the immunoSEQ Assay, a bias-controlled multiplex PCR. The authors' pipeline ran thus. Nucleated cell counts per sample were estimated from amplification of reference gene primers within the assay. To quantify the absolute abundance of each unique TCRbeta CDR3 rearrangement, sequence reads were collapsed and filtered. For each sample, productive Simpson clonality was calculated as the square root of Simpson's diversity index across productive rearrangements. This immuneACCESS table, as held by TCRdb, lists in-frame sequences with V and J called but not all clones. Of the missing ones, under half trace to an unresolved V gene in checked studies; the others have no known cause. V and J calls plus clone size are reproduced from that table; the DNA served to infer D and trimming. Present in this sample are fewer than 400,000 clones, about 85% of which were seen just once. 1.9% of the sample is taken by the ten largest.

Sequencing input: PBMCs or T cells enriched from blood (not recorded which). This receptor was obtained from a woman under 40 who had been exposed to COVID-19.

In nucleotides, the sequence is TGTGCCAGCACAGCAAAAAGGGACAGAAGCACTGAAGCTTTCTTT. Translated, this is CASTAKRDRSTEAFF. The sequence is built from TRBV21-1 and TRBJ1-1; the DNA was not compared with TRBD1, the D call given in the table. TRBV21-1 has pseudogene status. The CDR3, from cysteine to phenylalanine, totals 15 residues. The read is trimmed to its CDR3 DNA, 45 bases read in frame from base 1.